This record concerns one T cell receptor beta chain sequence. This entry belongs to a study of blood T cell repertoires in COVID-19. At the level of the study: Some COVID-19 samples were acute and others convalescent; all came from the United States, Italy and Spain.

Trimming cost V 3 bases and J 5 bases; bases outside gene matches: 4. The CDR3 is 14 residues long. Germline V gene data show CDR1 as MRHNA and CDR2 as SNTAGT. Authors' processing steps: Cell counts per sample came from amplifying reference gene primers. Some clones are missing from TCRdb's copy, which holds only in-frame ones; the method was immunoSEQ multiplex PCR. Clone size and the V and J calls come from that table; the DNA yielded D and trimming. The sample has 25,000 to 35,000 clones, about 92% seen once; the top ten hold more than 2%. The sequencing sample was made of peripheral blood. The receptor was derived from a man aged 50-60 years with active COVID-19. This chain connects TRBV6-4 to TRBJ1-2, with TRBD1 matching 9 bases. The CDR3 DNA is TGTGCCAGCAGTGAGGGACAGGGAGGATATGGCTACACCTTC. This sequence encodes CASSEGQGGYGYTF.